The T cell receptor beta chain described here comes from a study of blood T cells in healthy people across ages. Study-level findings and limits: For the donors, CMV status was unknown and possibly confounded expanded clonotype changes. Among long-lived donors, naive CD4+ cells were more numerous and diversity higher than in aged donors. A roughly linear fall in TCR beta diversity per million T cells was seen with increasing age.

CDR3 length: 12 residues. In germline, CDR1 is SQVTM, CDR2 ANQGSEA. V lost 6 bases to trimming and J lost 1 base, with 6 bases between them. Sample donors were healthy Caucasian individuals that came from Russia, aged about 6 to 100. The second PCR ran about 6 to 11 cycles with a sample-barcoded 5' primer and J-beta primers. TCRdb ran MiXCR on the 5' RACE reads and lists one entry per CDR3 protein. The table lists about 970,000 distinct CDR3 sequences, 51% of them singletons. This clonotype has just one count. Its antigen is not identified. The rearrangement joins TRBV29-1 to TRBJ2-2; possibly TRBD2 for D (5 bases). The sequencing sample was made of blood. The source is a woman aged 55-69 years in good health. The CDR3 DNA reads TGCAGCGTGGAGGAGAACACCGGGGAGCTGTTTTTT. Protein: CSVEENTGELFF.